The clone carrying this T cell receptor beta chain was found a few times. What it binds is unknown. The V and J ends lost 6 bases and 2 bases, in that order; junction bases with no gene match: 7. CDR3 length: 13 residues. CDR1 and CDR2 from the germline V gene are DFQATT and SNEGSKA (reference sequence). These data come from a study of CD8 T cells in ankylosing spondylitis. Study results and limitations: A TCR beta motif of fewer than ten highly homologous variants seemed to mark ankylosing spondylitis blood.

In TCRdb, the 5' RACE reads were re-called with MiXCR into one record per CDR3 protein. The sample shows roughly 670,000 distinct CDR3 sequences, 19% of them seen only once. This sequence was found in a male donor with ankylosing spondylitis. This rearrangement joins TRBV20-1 to TRBJ2-7; TRBD2 agrees at 7 bases. The sequenced material came from blood, either unsorted or a sorted T cell fraction (not recorded which). The CDR3 nucleotides read TGCAGTGCGAGACCCGCGGGAGCCTACGAGCAGTACTTC. It yields the protein CSARPAGAYEQYF.